Only a few counts were recorded for the clone carrying this T cell receptor (beta chain). The antigen remains undetermined. This specimen includes other DNA sequences encoding the same CDR3. V was pared by 0 bases and J by 4 bases, with 4 bases between. CDR1 is SGHRS and CDR2 is YFSETQ in the germline V gene. CDR3 length: 12 residues. The sample belongs to a study of CD8+ T cells in alopecia areata. Study findings and constraints: Tofacitinib did not eliminate many expanded lesional clones from scalp or blood. Scalp sequencing also captures normal skin's resident alphabeta T cells.

RNA extraction and reverse transcription yielded cDNA as sequencing template. The protocol was immunoSEQ multiplex PCR, while the TCRdb copy is restricted to in-frame clones and leaves out a portion. The repertoire holds 150,000 to 200,000 clones, with 50% to 65% as singletons. Treatment specified: oral pan-JAK inhibitor, 5-10 mg twice daily. The sample in question was CD4+ T cells sorted from blood, obtained at week 24, from a patient treated with tofacitinib. This rearrangement joins TRBV5-1 to TRBJ2-5; unclear D gene. This TCR was sampled from a human donor with alopecia areata. CDR3 region: CASSLVGETQYF. Written as DNA, the CDR3 is TGCGCCAGCAGCTTGGTTGGAGAGACCCAGTACTTC.